A single sample gave rise to the 24 T cell receptor beta chains below, sequenced in a study. TCRdb called the RT-PCR reads again in MiXCR, with one record for every CDR3 protein. Of fewer than 800,000 distinct CDR3 sequences in the sample, 13% to 15% were seen once. The sample was memory CD4+ T cells from blood. All receptors come from a female donor in good health, serving as a healthy control.

This clonotype was seen more than once but under ten times. The V and J genes are TRBV10-3 and TRBJ1-6; D is uncertain. Trimming removed 0 bases at V and 14 bases at J, with 17 bases between. CDR3 length: 15 residues. Germline assignment: CDR1 ENHRY and CDR2 SYGVKD. The CDR3 region is CAISESSTLGLTLHF. The CDR3 nucleotides read TGTGCCATCAGTGAGTCTTCAACACTGGGCTTAACCCTCCACTTT.

The genes are TRBV4-1 and TRBJ1-4, with D hard to call. The germline V gene encodes CDR1 MGHRA and CDR2 YSYEKL. Trimming took off 3 bases at V and 0 bases at J, with 14 bases between the two ends. The CDR3 has 17 amino acids. Here the CDR3 reads CASSQDLWAATNEKLFF. The CDR3 DNA reads TGCGCCAGCAGCCAGGACCTCTGGGCGGCAACTAATGAAAAACTGTTTTTT.

The CDR3 sequence: CASSREGSYNEQFF. The DNA of the CDR3 is TGTGCCAGCAGTCGGGAGGGGTCCTACAATGAGCAGTTCTTC. V gene TRBV6-6 combines with J gene TRBJ2-1, with 8 bases that match TRBD2. V lost 5 bases to trimming and J lost 1 base; unmatched junction nucleotides: 1. Germline assignment: CDR1 MNHNY and CDR2 SVGAGI (reference sequence). The CDR3 runs 14 residues.

In this sample, this clonotype turned up a few times. The J gene is TRBJ2-5, the V gene TRBV28; 10 nucleotides match TRBD2. The CDR3 covers 15 residues. The V gene end was trimmed by 8 bases and the J gene end by 4 bases; junction bases not matched to a gene: 10. Germline CDR1 reads MDHEN; CDR2 reads SYDVKM. The CDR3 nucleotides read TGTGCCAGCGTCACGGTAGCGGGAGGAGGAGAGACCCAGTACTTC. Translated: CASVTVAGGGETQYF.

The chain combines TRBV28 with TRBJ2-1; D is perhaps TRBD2 (6 bases). V was shortened by 5 bases and J by 9 bases, with 20 bases between the two germline ends. Per the germline V gene, CDR1 is MDHEN and CDR2 is SYDVKM. This CDR3 region has 15 residues. The CDR3 DNA sequence: TGTGCCAGCAGTCCCCTTAAGACGGGAGAAATTGAGCAGTTCTTC. The encoded protein is CASSPLKTGEIEQFF.

This clonotype appeared many times. The gene calls are TRBV7-2 and TRBJ2-3; D unresolved. Germline V gene sequence: CDR1 SGHTA, CDR2 FQGNSA. This CDR3 region has 14 residues. V gave up 1 base and J gave up 3 bases, with 8 bases separating them. The CDR3 DNA follows: TGTGCCAGCAGCTTAGACCCCTCTACAGATACGCAGTATTTT. This encodes CASSLDPSTDTQYF.

This clonotype occurred a few times. This chain joins TRBV12-3 or TRBV12-4 and TRBJ1-1, with a possible D match to TRBD1 (6 bases). Trimming removed 6 bases at V and 5 bases at J, with 25 bases between. The CDR3 totals 17 residues. The CDR3 reads CASSQLWGNRVRTEAFF. The CDR3 DNA is TGTGCCAGCAGCCAATTATGGGGGAACAGGGTGAGGACTGAAGCTTTCTTT.

In this sample, this clonotype turned up a few times. This rearrangement joins TRBV25-1 to TRBJ1-6; perhaps TRBD1 as D (6 bases). The CDR3 consists of 14 residues. V lost 6 bases and J 8 bases, leaving 14 bases between the germline ends. Germline loops: CDR1 MGHDK, CDR2 SYGVNS. The CDR3 region has the DNA TGTGCCAGCAGACACAGGGTTCTACATTCACCCCTCCACTTT. Translation gives CASRHRVLHSPLHF.

This chain connects TRBV6-5 to TRBJ1-1; no definite D call. V was shortened by 3 bases and J by 7 bases, with 6 bases between the two germline ends. Germline V gives CDR1 MNHEY, CDR2 SVGAGI. The CDR3 is 11 amino acids. The DNA of the CDR3 is TGTGCCAGCAGTTATGACGGTGAAGCTTTCTTT. It specifies CASSYDGEAFF.

This clonotype has at least ten counts. V gene TRBV7-8 combines with J gene TRBJ1-1, with D unresolved. Trimming took off 5 bases at V and 1 base at J, with 8 bases between the two ends. Germline CDR1 is SGHVS and CDR2 is FQNEAQ. CDR3 size: 13 residues. The CDR3 DNA reads TGTGCCAGCAGCGTATACAGGAACACTGAAGCTTTCTTT. Encoded protein: CASSVYRNTEAFF.

In this sample, this clonotype turned up a few times. This chain links TRBV10-3 with TRBJ2-2; 7 bases line up with TRBD1. The CDR3 runs to 13 residues. V lost 11 bases to trimming and J lost 7 bases; unmatched junction nucleotides: 10. CDR1 ENHRY and CDR2 SYGVKD come from the germline V gene. The CDR3 DNA is TGTGCCTTCGCAGGGGGATCGGACGGGGAGCTGTTTTTT. Its protein product is CAFAGGSDGELFF.

The rearrangement joins TRBV11-2 to TRBJ2-7; D is uncertain. This CDR3 region has 15 residues. Trimming left V 1 base short and J 0 bases short, with 10 bases between. CDR1 is SGHAT, CDR2 FQNNGV, per germline. The CDR3 region has the DNA TGTGCCAGCAGCTTAGTGGCAGATAGCTCCTACGAGCAGTACTTC. Protein: CASSLVADSSYEQYF.

The CDR3 protein is CASSVEMNTEAFF. Here the CDR3 DNA reads TGTGCCAGCAGTGTTGAGATGAACACTGAAGCTTTCTTT. The chain joins TRBV6-1 to TRBJ1-1; D gene uncertain. This CDR3 has 13 amino acids. Trimming pared 4 bases from V and 0 bases from J, leaving 6 bases between. The germline CDR1 and CDR2 sequences are MNHNS and SASEGT.

Ten or more counts support this clonotype. This chain uses TRBV10-3 with TRBJ2-3; D assignment may be TRBD1 or TRBD2 (5 bases each). The CDR3 sequence is 15 residues long. V was cut by 3 bases and J by 2 bases, with 12 bases left in between. The germline gives CDR1 ENHRY, CDR2 SYGVKD. The chain's CDR3 is CAISDEGRNTDTQYF. The CDR3 bases are TGTGCCATCAGTGATGAGGGGCGTAACACAGATACGCAGTATTTT.

This clonotype was picked up many times. V gene TRBV4-2 combines with J gene TRBJ1-1; D might be TRBD1 (5 bases). V was cut by 1 base and J by 1 base, with 16 bases left in between. Germline CDR1 LGHNA, CDR2 YNFKEQ. This CDR3 is built from 17 residues. The CDR3: CASSQVGDPWANTEAFF. DNA for the CDR3: TGTGCCAGCAGCCAAGTGGGGGACCCTTGGGCGAACACTGAAGCTTTCTTT.

This clonotype was seen a single time. This could be a read error, since a much larger clone is one nucleotide away. The chain has TRBV7-2 and TRBJ2-5, with 8 bases lining up with TRBD1. Germline V gene lookup returns CDR1 SGHTA and CDR2 FQGNSA. This CDR3 region has 13 residues. The CDR3 loop is CACSVRGRETQYF. DNA for the CDR3: TGTGCCTGCAGCGTCAGGGGGCGAGAGACCCAGTACTTC.

This clonotype was observed a few times. This sequence joins TRBV18 and TRBJ1-1; D gene uncertain. CDR1 and CDR2 (germline): KGHSH, LQKENI. CDR3 size: 13 residues. V was clipped by 6 bases and J by 1 base, with 9 bases between them. The CDR3 DNA reads TGTGCCAGCTCTATTTGGGGGAACACTGAAGCTTTCTTT. Protein product: CASSIWGNTEAFF. The full variable domain, completed using reference TRBV18 and TRBJ1-1, is NAGVMQNPRHLVRRRGQEARLRCSPMKGHSHVYWYRQLPEEGLKFMVYLQKENIIDESGMPKERFSAEFPKEGPSILRIQQVVRGDSAAYFCASSIWGNTEAFFGQGTRLTVV.

The gene calls are TRBV2 and TRBJ2-5, with D perhaps matching TRBD1 (6 bases). The CDR3 is 14 amino acids. Trimming pared 2 bases from V and 7 bases from J, leaving 14 bases between. The germline gives CDR1 SNHLY, CDR2 FYNNEI. Here the CDR3 reads CASSEWTKGGTQYF. The CDR3 coding sequence is TGTGCCAGCAGTGAATGGACCAAAGGGGGGACCCAGTACTTC.

This chain connects TRBV18 to TRBJ2-4; 8 bases align to TRBD2. Germline CDR1 reads KGHSH; CDR2 reads LQKENI. This CDR3 region has 20 residues. Germline trimming cut 3 bases from V and 1 base from J; bases unmatched to any gene: 17. The CDR3 here is CASSPGGAGDTSPAKNIQYF. The DNA of the CDR3 is TGTGCCAGCTCACCCGGAGGAGCGGGGGATACTTCGCCGGCCAAAAACATTCAGTACTTC.

There are many counts of this clonotype. V and J are TRBV5-6 and TRBJ2-5; perhaps TRBD1 as D (6 bases). Germline CDR1 and CDR2: SGHDT and YYEEEE. The V end was cut by 1 base, the J end by 1 base, with 8 bases between. This CDR3 comprises 14 residues. CDR3 in amino acids: CASSLRGIQETQYF. The CDR3 region has the DNA TGTGCCAGCAGCTTGAGGGGGATCCAAGAGACCCAGTACTTC.

This clonotype was seen only a few times. J is TRBJ2-6 and V is TRBV5-1; D is perhaps TRBD1 or TRBD2 (5 bases each). From germline, CDR1 is SGHRS and CDR2 YFSETQ. The CDR3 length is 15 residues. The V end was cut by 6 bases, the J end by 7 bases, with 17 bases between. CDR3 in amino acids: CASTSGTAGANVLTF. For the CDR3, the DNA is TGCGCCAGCACGTCGGGGACGGCAGGAGCCAACGTCCTGACTTTC.

This chain links TRBV7-2 with TRBJ2-1, with D perhaps TRBD2 (6 bases). V lost 6 bases, J lost 4 bases, and 16 bases lay in between. The germline CDR1 and CDR2 sequences are SGHTA and FQGNSA. CDR3 length equals 15 residues. Here the CDR3 DNA reads TGTGCCAGCAGGTTTCCGGGACTGGGGTACAATGAGCAGTTCTTC. Translation gives CASRFPGLGYNEQFF.

This clonotype was counted many times. This chain links TRBV10-3 with TRBJ2-5; TRBD2 aligns across 15 bases. Germline-derived CDR1 and CDR2 are ENHRY and SYGVKD. V was clipped by 6 bases and J by 2 bases; unmatched bases: 4. CDR3 size: 16 residues. Here the CDR3 DNA reads TGTGCCATCAGCATGGGACTAGCGGGGGGACAAGAGACCCAGTACTTC. The encoded protein is CAISMGLAGGQETQYF.

This rearrangement joins TRBV9 to TRBJ2-1; 8 nucleotides align to TRBD2. V gave up 0 bases and J gave up 7 bases; unmatched junction bases: 6. The CDR3 consists of 15 residues. The germline CDR1 and CDR2 sequences are SGDLS and YYNGEE. CDR3 in DNA: TGTGCCAGCAGCGTAGGAGGGACTAGTAGTAATGAGCAGTTCTTC. Protein sequence: CASSVGGTSSNEQFF.